What follows are 17 T cell receptor beta chains derived from one specimen sequenced in a study of blood T cells in healthy people across ages (dated by TCRdb to the mid-2010s). Receptor amplification or capture employed 5' RACE. A second about 6 to 11 cycle PCR used a sample-barcoded 5' primer and a J-beta primer mix. TCRdb handled the public reads itself, with Q25 trimming in fastp and clone calling in MiXCR, and kept productive beta chains. Under each unique CDR3 protein, matching rows form one entry showing the most common genes and DNA. This sample gives around 1,900,000 distinct CDR3 sequences in total; roughly two fifths of them show up just once. The biggest ten clones account for 20% to 25% of the sample. Material: blood. These receptors all stem from a human donor in good health.

A single count supports this clonotype. The rearrangement joins TRBV9 to TRBJ1-3; possibly TRBD1 for D (5 bases). This CDR3 is built from 16 residues. The germline gives CDR1 SGDLS, CDR2 YYNGEE. V dropped 0 bases and J dropped 4 bases, with 14 bases sitting between them. CDR3 sequence: CASSVDPRRDGNTIYF. DNA of the CDR3: TGTGCCAGCAGCGTAGACCCTCGGCGGGACGGAAACACCATATATTTT.

On this clonotype: One base away lies a much larger clone, so this may be a sequencing read error. J is TRBJ2-4 and V is TRBV29-1; TRBD1 might be the D (6 bases). The end of the DNA fits TRBJ2-7 better, so the J call may be wrong. Germline values: CDR1 SQVTM, CDR2 ANQGSEA. This CDR3 contains 13 residues. CDR3 sequence (DNA): TGCAGCGTTGAACTGACAGGATCCCACGAGCAGTACTTC. This gives the protein CSVELTGSHEQYF.

The chain uses TRBV12-3 or TRBV12-4 and TRBJ1-6, with D possibly TRBD1 on 5 matching bases. Deletions cut 9 bases from V and 10 bases from J, with 19 bases between. This CDR3 is built from 14 residues. Here the CDR3 reads CASSFGLGGSPLHF. The CDR3 bases are TGTGCCAGTTCGTTCGGGCTTGGGGGGTCACCCCTCCACTTT.

At least ten counts were recorded for this clonotype. V is TRBV10-3 and J is TRBJ2-4; 8 bases agree with TRBD2. The V gene's germline CDR1 is ENHRY and CDR2 SYGVKD. The CDR3 runs 15 residues. The ends lost 2 bases at V and 3 bases at J; junction bases unmatched: 3. CDR3 region: CAISERGGDKNIQYF. CDR3 DNA sequence: TGTGCCATCAGTGAGCGGGGGGGGGACAAAAACATTCAGTACTTC.

A few counts support this clonotype. This chain joins TRBV7-9 and TRBJ1-5; D might be TRBD1 (5 bases). Germline values: CDR1 SEHNR, CDR2 FQNEAQ (reference sequence). This CDR3 contains 14 residues. V was trimmed by 6 bases and J by 7 bases, leaving 16 bases between them. CDR3 sequence: CASSWGTSNQPQHF. The CDR3 DNA follows: TGTGCCAGCAGTTGGGGCACAAGTAACCAGCCCCAGCATTTT.

Note on this clonotype: The junction departs from germline at one end; a sequencing error may be responsible. This chain joins TRBV11-3 and TRBJ2-1, with D perhaps TRBD2 (5 bases). CDR3 size: 15 residues. Germline V gives CDR1 SGHNT, CDR2 YENEEA. CDR3 region: CANSLGETLGNEQFF. CDR3 sequence (DNA): TGTGCCAACAGCTTGGGAGAAACACTAGGGAATGAGCAGTTCTTC.

The chain combines TRBV4-1 with TRBJ2-1; no clear D. Germline CDR1 MGHRA, CDR2 YSYEKL. The ends were cut back, 2 bases at V and 3 bases at J, with 8 bases in the middle. This CDR3 comprises 14 residues. As DNA, the CDR3 is TGCGCCAGCAGCCAATTCCAGGTCTACAATGAGCAGTTCTTC. Translated: CASSQFQVYNEQFF.

The CDR3 spells CASSDSETGVFGYTF. DNA of the CDR3: TGTGCCAGCAGTGACTCAGAGACAGGGGTATTTGGCTACACCTTC. The chain links TRBV6-4 to TRBJ1-2; TRBD1 matches at 8 bases. J lost 7 bases, V lost 0 bases, and 7 bases had no gene match. CDR3 length: 15 residues. Germline-derived CDR1 and CDR2 are MRHNA and SNTAGT.

V is TRBV5-5 and J is TRBJ1-2, with no clear D. The CDR3 has 15 amino acids. CDR1 and CDR2 from the germline V gene are SGHKS and YYEKEE (reference sequence). V lost 4 bases to trimming and J lost 8 bases, with 21 bases between them. CDR3 DNA: TGTGCCAGCAGCGCACAAAGGGCCTCGTTGGGGGGCTACACCTTC. It is translated as CASSAQRASLGGYTF.

The chain is built from TRBV4-3 and TRBJ2-1; no clear D. Trimming cost V 0 bases and J 8 bases, with 14 bases left between them. This CDR3 is built from 15 residues. Germline assignment: CDR1 LGHNA and CDR2 YSLEER. The CDR3 DNA sequence: TGCGCCAGCAGCCAAGATATTGCTACCGGCGATGAGCAGTTCTTC. This translates into CASSQDIATGDEQFF.

This clonotype was detected only once. J is TRBJ2-3 and V is TRBV10-3; 9 positions agree with TRBD2. J was trimmed by 1 base and V by 4 bases; bases with no gene match: 9. The germline V gene encodes CDR1 ENHRY and CDR2 SYGVKD. The CDR3 has 17 amino acids. In DNA form, the CDR3 reads TGTGCCATCAGTGGGAGCGGGGGGTCGACTCGCACAGATACGCAGTATTTT. This codes for CAISGSGGSTRTDTQYF.

The chain recombines TRBV6-1 with TRBJ2-6, with D perhaps TRBD1 (5 bases). The CDR3 totals 15 residues. V lost 4 bases and J lost 0, with 7 bases in between. Germline V CDR1 and CDR2: MNHNS, SASEGT. CDR3 nucleotides: TGTGCCAGCAGTGCCAGGGTCTCTGGGGCCAACGTCCTGACTTTC. Its protein product is CASSARVSGANVLTF.

The chain couples TRBV20-1 to TRBJ2-7; D possibly uses TRBD1 or TRBD2 (5 bases each). The CDR3 has 15 amino acids. The V gene lost 0 bases and the J gene lost 3 bases, with 15 bases spanning the gap. Germline CDR1 reads DFQATT; CDR2 reads SNEGSKA (reference sequence). The CDR3 is CSARDLFRDHYEQYF. Here the CDR3 DNA reads TGCAGTGCTAGAGACCTCTTCCGGGACCACTACGAGCAGTACTTC.

This chain links TRBV27 with TRBJ2-3, with a tentative D call TRBD2 (5 bases). Looked up from germline, CDR1 is MNHEY and CDR2 is SMNVEV (reference sequence). V shed 3 bases and J shed 0 bases, with 13 bases lying between them. The CDR3 extends over 16 amino acids. In DNA form, the CDR3 reads TGTGCCAGCAGTTTGGGGAGAACTACTAGCACAGATACGCAGTATTTT. Translated: CASSLGRTTSTDTQYF.

The chain has TRBV20-1 and TRBJ2-3; 14 bases match TRBD2. V dropped 6 bases and J dropped 3; count of bases not matched to a gene: 8. This CDR3 contains 16 residues. Germline CDR1 reads DFQATT; CDR2 reads SNEGSKA (reference sequence). This chain's CDR3 is CSAQGLAGATTDTQYF. Written as DNA, the CDR3 is TGCAGTGCCCAGGGACTAGCGGGGGCAACGACAGATACGCAGTATTTT.

Comment on this clonotype: At one end the junction does not follow the germline gene, possibly because of a read error. V and J are TRBV5-1 and TRBJ1-2; TRBD1 aligns across 7 bases. Germline V gives CDR1 SGHRS, CDR2 YFSETQ. The CDR3 is made up of 14 amino acids. CDR3 region: CAGSRDSDDYGYTF. CDR3 in DNA: TGCGCCGGCAGCCGGGACAGCGACGATTATGGCTACACCTTC.

This clonotype came up a few times. This chain links TRBV27 with TRBJ2-5, with D perhaps matching TRBD1 or TRBD2 (5 bases each). The DNA end is a closer match to TRBJ2-7, so the J assignment may be wrong. This CDR3 is built from 15 residues. CDR1 is MNHEY and CDR2 is SMNVEV in the germline V gene (reference sequence). Here the CDR3 reads CASSPLGTVSYEQYF. CDR3 in DNA: TGTGCCAGCAGTCCCCTCGGGACCGTCTCCTACGAGCAGTACTTC.